The 7 T cell receptor beta chains below were found in one sample sequenced in a study of T-cell reconstitution after alpha-beta-depleted transplantation in children. Unique molecular identifiers were incorporated into the prepared TCRbeta library. One entry per CDR3 protein, called by TCRdb with MiXCR from the PCR reads. The sample lists 200,000 to 300,000 distinct CDR3 sequences; more than 10% were seen once. The input for sequencing was PBMCs from the stem cell graft donor, taken from the stem cell graft. These receptors all stem from a human donor who donated a stem cell graft to a child with acute lymphoblastic leukemia.

This clonotype was found many times. V usage is TRBV7-9 and J usage is TRBJ2-3; a weak D match, TRBD2 (6 bases). Trimming cost V 5 bases and J 8 bases, with 17 bases left between them. The CDR3 runs 14 residues. Germline V gene lookup returns CDR1 SEHNR and CDR2 FQNEAQ (reference sequence). The CDR3 nucleotides are TGTGCCAGCAGCCCAACCGGGGACTTTTCTACGCAGTATTTT. Its protein product is CASSPTGDFSTQYF.

On this clonotype: A much larger clone lies a single base off, so this may be a read error. This CDR3 fails to terminate in the conserved phenylalanine or tryptophan, so it likely reflects a read error. The rearrangement joins TRBV20-1 to TRBJ1-5; D is perhaps TRBD1 (5 bases). The CDR3 contains 14 residues. With 1 base removed from V and 0 bases from J, the gap between germline ends came to 7 bases. Germline V CDR1 and CDR2: DFQATT, SNEGSKA (reference sequence). The DNA for the CDR3 is TGCAGTGCTAGAGGGGGGTTTAGCAATCAGCCCCAGCATTTG. Its translation: CSARGGFSNQPQHL.

This clonotype has at least ten counts. DNA of the CDR3: TGTGCCAGCAGTTACGGGACAGGGGACCTTCGGGACATTCAGTACTTC. It codes for CASSYGTGDLRDIQYF. The J gene is TRBJ2-4, the V gene TRBV6-5; 10 positions agree with TRBD1. With V trimmed by 2 bases and J by 8 bases, 9 bases remained unmatched. This CDR3 spans 16 amino acids. The V gene's germline CDR1 is MNHEY and CDR2 SVGAGI.

At least ten counts were recorded for this clonotype. The chain links TRBV5-8 to TRBJ2-7; D gene unclear. There are 12 residues in the CDR3. Per germline, CDR1 SGHTS and CDR2 YDEGEE. V was trimmed by 0 bases and J by 3 bases, leaving 4 bases between them. The CDR3 is CASSLDHYEQYF. The CDR3 nucleotides are TGTGCCAGCAGCTTGGACCACTACGAGCAGTACTTC.

In this sample, this clonotype turned up many times. The rearrangement joins TRBV5-1 to TRBJ1-2, with TRBD1 matching 8 bases. V lost 3 bases, J lost 3 bases, and 1 base stayed unmatched. Germline V gives CDR1 SGHRS, CDR2 YFSETQ. The CDR3 is made up of 13 amino acids. Here the CDR3 reads CASSSGGDYGYTF. In nucleotides, the CDR3 is TGCGCCAGCAGCTCAGGGGGCGACTATGGCTACACCTTC.

This clonotype was observed many times. V is TRBV20-1 and J is TRBJ1-6; 10 bases fit TRBD1. J gave up 7 bases and V 6 bases, and 9 bases lay outside the gene matches. This CDR3 comprises 15 residues. Germline CDR1 DFQATT, CDR2 SNEGSKA (reference sequence). CDR3 in DNA: TGCAGTGCGACGCCTTGGACAGGGGGGAATTCACCCCTCCACTTT. It encodes CSATPWTGGNSPLHF.

The chain recombines TRBV7-3 with TRBJ2-2; D remains unclear. CDR1 and CDR2 from the germline V gene are SGHTA and FQGTGA. This CDR3 comprises 13 residues. V was shortened by 1 base and J by 7 bases, with 7 bases between the two germline ends. The CDR3 region has the DNA TGTGCCAGCAGCTTAAGCAAGGACGGGGAGCTGTTTTTT. Protein product: CASSLSKDGELFF.